The rows below give T cell receptor beta chains drawn from one sample of a study of cytomegalovirus exposure and HLA in healthy donors. Clones were sequenced by immunoSEQ multiplex PCR, and TCRdb holds only the in-frame ones, with some missing. The sample lists about 170,000 clones, 80% to 90% occurring once. The sample comprised PBMCs. The receptor source for this set is a male donor in good health and CMV-seronegative. Each CDR3 is given with its conserved first and last residue. Fields, in order: J gene, D gene, V gene, clone size, CDR3 protein, CDR3 DNA. The D gene is left open where the match is weak. Part of the rows lack a size; the others show once, few, many or a class for expanded clones.

J: TRBJ2-5
D: TRBD2
V: TRBV2
size: NA
CDR3: CASSGRLPQGGETQYF
DNA: TGTGCCAGCAGTGGACGACTTCCTCAGGGAGGGGAGACCCAGTACTTC

J: TRBJ2-7
D: NA
V: TRBV7-6
size: NA
CDR3: CASSLVTGKPYEQYF
DNA: TGTGCCAGCAGCCTCGTGACAGGTAAACCCTACGAGCAGTACTTC

J: TRBJ1-2
D: NA
V: TRBV4-1
size: NA
CDR3: CASSQTTPRGGETWGYTF
DNA: TGCGCCAGCAGCCAGACTACCCCCCGGGGGGGGGAAACTTGGGGCTACACCTTC

J: TRBJ1-6
D: TRBD1
V: TRBV5-1
size: NA
CDR3: CASSLEQGAVPLHF
DNA: TGCGCCAGCAGCTTGGAACAGGGGGCGGTACCCCTCCACTTT

J: TRBJ2-2
D: NA
V: TRBV5-1
size: NA
CDR3: CASSRLQGRTGELFF
DNA: TGCGCCAGCAGCCGGCTGCAGGGTAGGACCGGGGAGCTGTTTTTT

J: TRBJ2-7
D: TRBD1
V: TRBV19
size: few
CDR3: CASSIGQVGEQYF
DNA: TGTGCCAGTAGTATCGGACAGGTCGGAGAGCAGTACTTC

J: TRBJ2-7
D: NA
V: TRBV29-1
size: NA
CDR3: CSFETDSYEQYF
DNA: TGCAGCTTCGAGACTGACTCCTACGAGCAGTACTTC

J: TRBJ2-3
D: TRBD1
V: TRBV4-3
size: NA
CDR3: CASSQGLSGQARTDTQYF
DNA: TGCGCCAGCAGCCAAGGCCTGTCGGGACAGGCTCGCACAGATACGCAGTATTTT

J: TRBJ1-4
D: NA
V: TRBV2
size: NA
CDR3: CASSEGGGMANEKLFF
DNA: TGTGCCAGCAGTGAAGGTGGGGGGATGGCTAATGAAAAACTGTTTTTT

J: TRBJ1-4
D: NA
V: TRBV28
size: NA
CDR3: CASSWGRGRDEKLFF
DNA: TGTGCCAGCAGTTGGGGGAGGGGGAGAGATGAAAAACTGTTTTTT

J: TRBJ2-3
D: NA
V: TRBV5-4
size: NA
CDR3: CASSLVPGEADTQYF
DNA: TGTGCCAGCAGCTTGGTGCCGGGGGAGGCGGATACGCAGTATTTT

J: TRBJ2-3
D: NA
V: TRBV5-1
size: NA
CDR3: CASSLSPGPPRTDTQYF
DNA: TGCGCCAGCAGCTTGAGCCCGGGTCCCCCTCGCACAGATACGCAGTATTTT

J: TRBJ1-5
D: NA
V: TRBV7-2
size: NA
CDR3: CASSLRGGNQPQHF
DNA: TGTGCCAGCAGCTTAAGGGGCGGCAATCAGCCCCAGCATTTT

J: TRBJ1-5
D: NA
V: TRBV6-6
size: NA
CDR3: CASSYSLSSNQPQHF
DNA: TGTGCCAGCAGTTACTCGCTCAGTAGCAATCAGCCCCAGCATTTT

J: TRBJ2-3
D: NA
V: TRBV29-1
size: once
CDR3: CSVGSESTDTQYF
DNA: TGCAGCGTGGGTTCGGAGAGCACAGATACGCAGTATTTT

J: TRBJ2-7
D: NA
V: TRBV6-1
size: NA
CDR3: CASSEVNEQYF
DNA: TGTGCCAGCAGTGAAGTCAACGAGCAGTACTTC

J: TRBJ2-7
D: TRBD2
V: TRBV5-1
size: few
CDR3: CASSLLAGSSYEQYF
DNA: TGCGCCAGCAGCTTACTAGCGGGGTCCTCCTACGAGCAGTACTTC

J: TRBJ1-2
D: NA
V: TRBV5-4
size: NA
CDR3: CASSFGSVGPGEGGYTF
DNA: TGTGCCAGCAGCTTCGGGTCCGTGGGTCCTGGGGAGGGTGGCTACACCTTC

J: TRBJ1-3
D: NA
V: TRBV6-4
size: NA
CDR3: CASCQGSGNTIYF
DNA: TGTGCCAGCTGTCAGGGCTCTGGAAACACCATATATTTT

J: TRBJ1-2
D: TRBD1
V: TRBV7-8
size: NA
CDR3: CASSSERTGGLWGYTF
DNA: TGTGCCAGCAGCTCTGAAAGGACAGGGGGCTTGTGGGGCTACACCTTC

J: TRBJ2-3
D: NA
V: TRBV7-8
size: NA
CDR3: CASSPPPTDTQYF
DNA: TGTGCCAGCAGCCCCCCTCCGACAGATACGCAGTATTTT

J: TRBJ2-6
D: NA
V: TRBV30
size: NA
CDR3: CAWSKGGIAGANVLTF
DNA: TGTGCCTGGAGTAAGGGGGGGATCGCTGGGGCCAACGTCCTGACTTTC

J: TRBJ2-5
D: NA
V: TRBV4-3
size: few
CDR3: CASSQDTSRETQYF
DNA: TGCGCCAGCAGCCAAGATACATCCCGAGAGACCCAGTACTTC

J: TRBJ2-5
D: NA
V: TRBV7-2
size: NA
CDR3: CASSTGVQTQYF
DNA: TGTGCCAGCAGCACCGGGGTGCAGACCCAGTACTTC

J: TRBJ1-5
D: NA
V: TRBV15
size: once
CDR3: CATSRDSSSNQPQHF
DNA: TGTGCCACCAGCAGAGATTCGTCCAGCAATCAGCCCCAGCATTTT

J: TRBJ1-1
D: NA
V: TRBV6-6
size: NA
CDR3: CASSYPGENTEAFF
DNA: TGTGCCAGCAGTTACCCCGGGGAGAACACTGAAGCTTTCTTT

J: TRBJ1-5
D: NA
V: TRBV27
size: NA
CDR3: CASSLDGVLPQHF
DNA: TGTGCCAGCAGCCTGGACGGGGTCCTGCCCCAGCATTTT

J: TRBJ2-7
D: NA
V: TRBV29-1
size: NA
CDR3: CSVRDRSGEQYF
DNA: TGCAGCGTTCGCGACAGGTCCGGCGAGCAGTACTTC

J: TRBJ2-7
D: NA
V: TRBV7-8
size: NA
CDR3: CASNIGGGDWDEQYF
DNA: TGTGCCAGCAACATAGGGGGGGGTGATTGGGACGAGCAGTACTTC

J: TRBJ1-1
D: TRBD1
V: TRBV7-2
size: NA
CDR3: CASSPFAGTAKNTEAFF
DNA: TGTGCCAGCAGTCCATTCGCCGGGACAGCTAAGAACACTGAAGCTTTCTTT

J: TRBJ1-1
D: TRBD1
V: TRBV11-2
size: NA
CDR3: CASKTVRGYTEAFF
DNA: TGTGCCAGCAAAACAGTCAGGGGGTACACTGAAGCTTTCTTT

J: TRBJ2-7
D: TRBD1
V: TRBV5-6
size: NA
CDR3: CASSPDRGYEQYF
DNA: TGTGCCAGCAGCCCCGACAGGGGGTACGAGCAGTACTTC

J: TRBJ2-4
D: NA
V: TRBV4-3
size: NA
CDR3: CASSQSLGVAKNIQYF
DNA: TGCGCCAGCAGCCAGTCACTAGGTGTAGCCAAAAACATTCAGTACTTC

J: TRBJ2-3
D: NA
V: TRBV11-2
size: NA
CDR3: CASSLVPVASGSTDTQYF
DNA: TGTGCCAGCAGCTTAGTCCCTGTAGCAAGCGGATCCACAGATACGCAGTATTTT

J: TRBJ1-1
D: TRBD1
V: TRBV6-4
size: NA
CDR3: CASSPYAGTGAQNTEAFF
DNA: TGTGCCAGCAGTCCCTACGCCGGGACAGGGGCGCAGAACACTGAAGCTTTCTTT

J: TRBJ2-6
D: TRBD1
V: TRBV6-5
size: once
CDR3: CASSNRDRGLYVLTF
DNA: TGTGCCAGCAGTAACCGGGACAGGGGTTTGTACGTCCTGACTTTC

J: TRBJ1-2
D: TRBD1
V: TRBV5-6
size: few
CDR3: CASSLAVTGGGDYGYTF
DNA: TGTGCCAGCAGCTTGGCTGTTACAGGGGGAGGCGACTATGGCTACACCTTC

J: TRBJ2-7
D: TRBD1
V: TRBV6-1
size: NA
CDR3: CASSEDRGLTSSYEQYF
DNA: TGTGCCAGCAGTGAGGACAGGGGGCTTACAAGCTCCTACGAGCAGTACTTC

J: TRBJ2-5
D: NA
V: TRBV7-2
size: NA
CDR3: CASSPRGSPGVETQYF
DNA: TGTGCCAGCAGCCCCCGAGGATCTCCGGGGGTTGAGACCCAGTACTTC

J: TRBJ2-7
D: TRBD1
V: TRBV7-3
size: NA
CDR3: CASSPETGGYEQYF
DNA: TGTGCCAGCAGCCCGGAAACAGGGGGCTACGAGCAGTACTTC

J: TRBJ1-3
D: NA
V: TRBV6-1
size: NA
CDR3: CASSEIWGVGNTIYF
DNA: TGTGCCAGCAGTGAAATTTGGGGGGTCGGAAACACCATATATTTT

J: TRBJ1-3
D: NA
V: TRBV20-1
size: NA
CDR3: CSARVGGTIYF
DNA: TGCAGTGCTAGAGTGGGGGGCACCATATATTTT

J: TRBJ2-1
D: TRBD2
V: TRBV7-3
size: NA
CDR3: CASSKTSGRASYNEQFF
DNA: TGTGCCAGCAGCAAGACTAGCGGGAGGGCCTCCTACAATGAGCAGTTCTTC

J: TRBJ2-3
D: NA
V: TRBV15
size: NA
CDR3: CATSRGVAGRSQSDTQYF
DNA: TGTGCCACCAGCAGAGGTGTGGCGGGGAGATCGCAGTCAGATACGCAGTATTTT

J: TRBJ1-1
D: NA
V: TRBV9
size: NA
CDR3: CASSPGFQNTEAFF
DNA: TGTGCCAGCAGCCCCGGGTTCCAGAACACTGAAGCTTTCTTT

J: TRBJ2-3
D: TRBD2
V: TRBV18
size: once
CDR3: CASSGLASTDTQYF
DNA: TGTGCCAGCTCTGGACTAGCGAGCACAGATACGCAGTATTTT

J: TRBJ2-1
D: NA
V: TRBV19
size: NA
CDR3: CASRPSSYNEQFF
DNA: TGTGCCAGTCGCCCCAGCTCCTACAATGAGCAGTTCTTC

J: TRBJ2-7
D: NA
V: TRBV7-9
size: NA
CDR3: CASSSPVSPGREQYF
DNA: TGTGCCAGCAGCTCTCCAGTAAGCCCAGGGCGGGAGCAGTACTTC

J: TRBJ1-2
D: TRBD1
V: TRBV5-1
size: once
CDR3: CASSLGGQGYYGYTF
DNA: TGCGCCAGCAGCCTGGGGGGACAGGGGTACTATGGCTACACCTTC

J: TRBJ1-2
D: TRBD1
V: TRBV4-1
size: once
CDR3: CASSQAGTGCGYTF
DNA: TGCGCCAGCAGCCAAGCCGGGACAGGGTGTGGCTACACCTTC

J: TRBJ2-5
D: TRBD1
V: TRBV6-1
size: NA
CDR3: CAVAGGGEQYF
DNA: TGTGCCGTAGCAGGGGGCGGTGAGCAGTACTTC